A selection of T cell receptor beta chains follows, all from one sample in a study of T cells in Graves' hyperthyroidism and ophthalmopathy. TCRdb reprocessed the multiplex PCR reads via MiXCR and lists one record per CDR3 protein. The sample yields 490,000 or so distinct CDR3 sequences, just under 20% seen once. The sequencing input was blood. The receptor source for this set is a man in his forties or fifties with Graves' ophthalmopathy. The CDR3 runs from the conserved cysteine through the conserved F or W. Each record gives: V gene, clone size, J gene, D gene, CDR3 protein, CDR3 DNA. A D gene is named only where the DNA matches it firmly. Only some rows state a clone size, as once, few, many or a class for expanded clones.

TRBV28	many	TRBJ1-5	.	CASSLPGRNQPQHF	TGTGCCAGCAGTTTACCGGGACGTAATCAGCCCCAGCATTTT
TRBV5-4	.	TRBJ1-2	.	CASSSAGSYYGYTF	TGTGCCAGCAGCTCGGCAGGGTCCTACTATGGCTACACCTTC
TRBV28	.	TRBJ1-5	TRBD1	CASGTGGGGQPQHF	TGTGCCAGCGGCACAGGGGGTGGGGGTCAGCCCCAGCATTTT
TRBV6-1	few	TRBJ1-5	.	CASRSGGQPQHF	TGTGCCAGCAGATCTGGGGGCCAGCCCCAGCATTTT
TRBV18	many	TRBJ2-3	TRBD1	CASSPGQGGDTQYF	TGTGCCAGCTCACCTGGACAGGGAGGAGATACGCAGTATTTT
TRBV30	.	TRBJ1-6	TRBD1	CAGSRQGISPLHF	TGTGCCGGTTCGCGACAGGGGATTTCACCCCTCCACTTT
TRBV5-8	.	TRBJ2-1	.	CASSLPGTPLGEQFF	TGTGCCAGCAGCTTGCCCGGGACACCCCTGGGCGAGCAGTTCTTC
TRBV6-1	.	TRBJ2-7	.	CASRSLGFYEQYF	TGTGCCAGCAGGAGCCTGGGGTTTTACGAGCAGTACTTC
TRBV3-1	many	TRBJ1-1	.	CASSTAWGGTEAFF	TGTGCCAGCAGCACAGCCTGGGGGGGGACTGAAGCTTTCTTT
TRBV20-1	.	TRBJ1-5	.	CSASNRDSSFSNQPQHF	TGCAGTGCTAGTAATCGCGACAGTAGTTTCAGCAATCAGCCCCAGCATTTT
TRBV28	many	TRBJ2-1	.	CASSLPGQNNEQFF	TGTGCCAGCAGTCTACCAGGACAAAACAATGAGCAGTTCTTC
TRBV20-1	few	TRBJ1-6	.	CSARDSGYSPLHF	TGCAGTGCTAGAGATTCGGGATATTCGCCCCTCCACTTT
TRBV7-6	few	TRBJ1-5	.	CASSLARDGQPQHF	TGTGCCAGCAGCTTAGCACGTGACGGTCAGCCCCAGCATTTT